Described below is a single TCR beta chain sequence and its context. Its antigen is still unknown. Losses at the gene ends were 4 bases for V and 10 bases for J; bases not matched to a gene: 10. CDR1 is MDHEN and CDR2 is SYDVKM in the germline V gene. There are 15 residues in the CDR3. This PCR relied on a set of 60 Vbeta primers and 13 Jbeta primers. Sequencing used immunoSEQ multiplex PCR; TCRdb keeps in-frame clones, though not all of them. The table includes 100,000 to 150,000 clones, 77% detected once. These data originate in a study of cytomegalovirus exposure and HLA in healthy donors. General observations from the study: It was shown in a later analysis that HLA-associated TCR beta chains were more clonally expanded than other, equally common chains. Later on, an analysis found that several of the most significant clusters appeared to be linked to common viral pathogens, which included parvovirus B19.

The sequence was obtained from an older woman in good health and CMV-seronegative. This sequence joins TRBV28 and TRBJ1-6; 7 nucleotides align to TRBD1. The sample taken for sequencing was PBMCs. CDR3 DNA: TGTGCCAGCAGTTACAGTGACAGGGCGAGGTCACCCCTCCACTTT. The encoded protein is CASSYSDRARSPLHF.